The entry that follows covers one T cell receptor beta chain sequence. CDR3 length: 13 residues. Trimming at V came to 3 bases and at J to 7 bases, leaving 4 bases not matched to a gene. Germline V gene lookup returns CDR1 LGHDT and CDR2 YNNKEL (reference sequence). TCRdb keeps only in-frame clones here, not all; method: immunoSEQ multiplex PCR. The data show 100,000 to 150,000 clones, roughly 80% seen once. This sample was taken from a study of blood T cell repertoires in COVID-19. The chain has TRBV3-1 (or the pseudogene TRBV3-2) and TRBJ1-2, with 8 bases lining up with TRBD1. The material sequenced was peripheral blood. The receptor comes from a woman aged 50 to 65 with acute or convalescent COVID-19. CDR3 in DNA: TGTGCCAGCAGCCAGCACAGGGGGGGTGGCTACACCTTC. This codes for CASSQHRGGGYTF.